The 8 T cell receptor beta chains presented below share a single source sample, sequenced in a study of identifying expanded T cells in peripheral blood. Some clones are missing from TCRdb's copy, which holds only in-frame ones; the method was immunoSEQ multiplex PCR. The profile shows tens of thousands of clones, approximately 91% of them singletons. Sample: blood. These receptor sequences come from a person between 18 and 75 years old in good health.

The genes are TRBV7-9 and TRBJ1-1; D gene unclear. The germline V and J ends were trimmed by 5 bases and 5 bases, with 21 bases remaining between them. The CDR3 is made up of 16 amino acids. Germline CDR1 SEHNR, CDR2 FQNEAQ (reference sequence). The CDR3 nucleotides are TGTGCCAGCAGCAGTAGGTATGGTGGCAGAGGAACTGAAGCTTTCTTT. Translation: CASSSRYGGRGTEAFF. Supplemented by reference TRBV7-9 and TRBJ1-1, the full variable domain reads DTGVSQNPRHKITKRGQNVTFRCDPISEHNRLYWYRQTLGQGPEFLTYFQNEAQLEKSRLLSDRFSAERPKGSFSTLEIQRTEQGDSAMYLCASSSRYGGRGTEAFFGQGTRLTVV.

This clone appeared a few times. The chain links TRBV10-2 to TRBJ1-1; D is unresolved. The germline V gene has CDR1 WSHSY and CDR2 SAAADI. The length of the CDR3 is 13 residues. The germline V and J ends were trimmed by 6 bases and 5 bases, with 13 bases remaining between them. CDR3 sequence (DNA): TGCGCCAGCAGGGGCGCCCCGGGAACTGAAGCTTTCTTT. This translates into CASRGAPGTEAFF.

The V gene is TRBV7-2, the J gene TRBJ2-3, with D unclear. The CDR3 runs to 14 residues. CDR1 and CDR2 from the germline V gene are SGHTA and FQGNSA. Trimming left V 3 bases short and J 0 bases short, with 7 bases between. The CDR3 bases are TGTGCCAGCAGCTTTGCACCTAGCACAGATACGCAGTATTTT. This encodes CASSFAPSTDTQYF. The full variable domain, with the rest looked up from reference TRBV7-2 and TRBJ2-3, is GAGVSQSPSNKVTEKGKDVELRCDPISGHTALYWYRQSLGQGLEFLIYFQGNSAPDKSGLPSDRFSAERTGGSVSTLTIQRTQQEDSAVYLCASSFAPSTDTQYFGPGTRLTVL.

The chain is built from TRBV7-6 and TRBJ1-3; 7 bases are a match to TRBD1. Germline trimming cut 1 base from V and 0 bases from J; bases unmatched to any gene: 9. The CDR3 totals 18 residues. Germline CDR1 reads SGHVS; CDR2 reads FNYEAQ. The CDR3 bases are TGTGCCAGCAGCTTAGGAACGACAGGGACCTTCTCTGGAAACACCATATATTTT. Protein: CASSLGTTGTFSGNTIYF.

The chain combines TRBV9 with TRBJ1-4, with 7 positions matching TRBD1. The V segment lost 4 bases and the J segment 4 bases; nucleotides outside the gene matches: 7. Germline CDR1 SGDLS, CDR2 YYNGEE. CDR3 length: 15 residues. CDR3 amino acids: CASSLTGAFNEKLFF. The CDR3 DNA sequence: TGTGCCAGCAGCCTCACAGGGGCCTTTAATGAAAAACTGTTTTTT.

V gene TRBV11-2 combines with J gene TRBJ2-7; 7 bases are shared with TRBD1. The CDR3 is 14 residues long. CDR1 and CDR2 from the germline V gene are SGHAT and FQNNGV. Trimming at V came to 8 bases and at J to 6 bases, leaving 13 bases not matched to a gene. Here the CDR3 reads CASAKAGTDREQYF. For the CDR3, the DNA is TGTGCCAGCGCAAAAGCCGGGACAGATCGCGAGCAGTACTTC. The whole variable domain, remainder taken from reference TRBV11-2 and TRBJ2-7, is EAGVAQSPRYKIIEKRQSVAFWCNPISGHATLYWYQQILGQGPKLLIQFQNNGVVDDSQLPKDRFSAERLKGVDSTLKIQPAKLEDSAVYLCASAKAGTDREQYFGPGTRLTVT.

The gene calls are TRBV19 and TRBJ2-1, with 9 bases fitting TRBD1. The CDR3 is made up of 16 amino acids. Germline V gene sequence: CDR1 LNHDA, CDR2 SQIVND (reference sequence). V was clipped by 1 base and J by 9 bases; unmatched bases: 10. The CDR3: CASSIAPDRGLREQFF. CDR3 DNA: TGTGCCAGTAGTATAGCCCCAGACAGGGGGTTGCGTGAGCAGTTCTTC.

This rearrangement joins TRBV6-5 to TRBJ2-1, with no clear D. This CDR3 is 11 amino acids long. Germline V gene sequence: CDR1 MNHEY, CDR2 SVGAGI. Trimming shortened V by 3 bases and J by 10 bases, and 7 bases separated the two germline ends. The DNA of the CDR3 is TGTGCCAGCAGTTATTTGACAGAGCAGTTCTTC. Protein sequence: CASSYLTEQFF.